This TCR beta chain was profiled in a study of blood T cell repertoires in COVID-19. About the study: Whether acute or convalescent, the COVID-19 samples came from the United States, Italy and Spain. T cells, B-cell-depleted T cells, or PBMCs provided the cDNA or gDNA that served as material.

As originally analysed: Reference gene primer amplification yielded estimated nucleated cell counts. Clones were sequenced by immunoSEQ multiplex PCR, and TCRdb holds only the in-frame ones, with some missing. V, J and clone size reflect that table, while D and trimming were determined from the DNA. This sample carries 79,000 or so clones, around nine tenths of them seen once, and the ten largest clones take about 18%. The CDR3 covers 19 residues. From germline, CDR1 is MNHEY and CDR2 SMNVEV (reference sequence). The ends lost 2 bases at V and 7 bases at J; junction bases unmatched: 17. This TCR derives from a human donor in a cohort sampled during active COVID-19. The specimen was peripheral blood. The chain uses TRBV27 and TRBJ2-2; 9 positions agree with TRBD2. CDR3 in DNA: TGTGCCAGCAGTTTAGGAGGCGGGGGGGACCGACAACAATTCGGGGAGCTGTTTTTT. It specifies CASSLGGGGDRQQFGELFF.